Each of the 29 T cell receptor beta chains below was sequenced from the same sample in a study of T cells in Graves' hyperthyroidism and ophthalmopathy. Template material for amplifying TCR beta CDR3 regions consisted of RNA transcripts. When the TCR CDR3 underwent first-round RT-PCR, the HTBI primer set was used. TCRdb analysed the multiplex PCR reads with MiXCR anew, one entry per CDR3 protein. The sample carries 330,000 or so distinct CDR3 sequences, roughly 20% recorded once. The sample taken for sequencing was blood. The source of these receptors is a woman in her forties with Graves' ophthalmopathy.

This clonotype was counted many times. The genes are TRBV19 and TRBJ2-7, with D perhaps TRBD2 (5 bases). Looked up from germline, CDR1 is LNHDA and CDR2 is SQIVND (reference sequence). Between the trimmed V and J ends, which lost 0 bases and 2 bases, there was a span of 14 bases. This CDR3 comprises 16 residues. The CDR3 region is CASSIDGRGLTYEQYF. Here the CDR3 DNA reads TGTGCCAGTAGTATAGATGGGCGCGGGCTCACCTACGAGCAGTACTTC.

This clonotype was counted at least ten times. The chain couples TRBV14 to TRBJ2-2; D remains unclear. CDR1 is SGHDN, CDR2 FVKESK, per germline. Trimming removed 4 bases from V and 5 bases from J, with 11 bases in between. This CDR3 has 14 amino acids. CDR3 residues: CASSRRMRTGELFF. Here the CDR3 DNA reads TGTGCCAGCAGCCGAAGGATGCGGACCGGGGAGCTGTTTTTT.

A few counts support this clonotype. In DNA, the CDR3 is TGTGCCAGCAGATTTCCGGGGGGTCCCGAGACCCAGTACTTC. The encoded protein is CASRFPGGPETQYF. The rearrangement links TRBV7-2 to TRBJ2-5, with 7 bases fitting TRBD2. CDR1 is SGHTA and CDR2 is FQGNSA in the germline V gene. J gave up 5 bases and V 6 bases, and 9 bases lay outside the gene matches. CDR3 length: 14 residues. Based on the CDR3 plus reference TRBV7-2 and TRBJ2-5, the full variable domain is GAGVSQSPSNKVTEKGKDVELRCDPISGHTALYWYRQSLGQGLEFLIYFQGNSAPDKSGLPSDRFSAERTGGSVSTLTIQRTQQEDSAVYLCASRFPGGPETQYFGPGTRLLVL.

This clonotype has a count of ten or more. This chain uses TRBV11-2 with TRBJ2-7; 7 bases match TRBD2. After removal of 0 bases from V and 3 bases from J, the junction contained 8 bases not matched to a gene. The CDR3 has 16 residues. In germline, CDR1 is SGHAT, CDR2 FQNNGV. CDR3 sequence reads: CASSLELGGIGYEQYF. CDR3 sequence (DNA): TGTGCCAGCAGCTTAGAGTTGGGAGGGATTGGCTACGAGCAGTACTTC.

J is TRBJ2-5 and V is TRBV7-2, with 8 bases matching TRBD1. The CDR3 contains 14 residues. Germline V gene sequence: CDR1 SGHTA, CDR2 FQGNSA. The trim removed 1 base at V and 5 bases at J, leaving 3 bases unmatched. This CDR3 reads CASSLVDRAETQYF. The CDR3 nucleotides read TGTGCCAGCAGCTTAGTGGACAGGGCTGAGACCCAGTACTTC.

This clonotype appeared many times. The chain carries TRBV5-6 and TRBJ1-5, with a possible D match to TRBD1 (5 bases). This CDR3 spans 15 amino acids. Germline V gene sequence: CDR1 SGHDT, CDR2 YYEEEE. V lost 3 bases and J 0 bases, leaving 10 bases between the germline ends. The CDR3 nucleotides are TGTGCCAGCAGCTCGGGGGGAGTTAGCAATCAGCCCCAGCATTTT. This codes for CASSSGGVSNQPQHF.

This clonotype has a count of ten or more. J is TRBJ2-7 and V is TRBV20-1, with no clear D. The V gene's germline CDR1 is DFQATT and CDR2 SNEGSKA (reference sequence). The CDR3 is 11 residues long. V was clipped by 1 base and J by 2 bases, with 3 bases between them. CDR3 residues: CSARGPYEQYF. The CDR3 region has the DNA TGCAGTGCTAGAGGACCCTACGAGCAGTACTTC.

This clonotype was found many times. The V call is TRBV4-1, the J call TRBJ2-5, with D unresolved. V lost 1 base and J lost 1, with 10 bases in between. Germline V gene lookup returns CDR1 MGHRA and CDR2 YSYEKL. There are 15 residues in the CDR3. In DNA, the CDR3 is TGCGCCAGCAGCCAAGTCCTAGATTTCCAAGAGACCCAGTACTTC. Translating gives CASSQVLDFQETQYF.

The table lists this clonotype with many counts. The chain couples TRBV25-1 to TRBJ1-2; 9 nucleotides match TRBD1. The CDR3 is 16 residues long. The junction had 12 bases not matched to a gene; V was cut back by 6 bases and J by 4 bases. The germline V gene has CDR1 MGHDK and CDR2 SYGVNS. The CDR3 region is CASSPGTGSSSYGYTF. In DNA form, the CDR3 reads TGTGCCAGCAGCCCCGGGACAGGGTCTAGTAGCTATGGCTACACCTTC.

This clonotype was detected many times. The chain uses TRBV6-5 and TRBJ2-7, with a tentative D call TRBD2 (5 bases). Per the germline V gene, CDR1 is MNHEY and CDR2 is SVGAGI. This CDR3 region has 14 residues. The V end was cut by 2 bases, the J end by 3 bases, with 11 bases between. CDR3 sequence (DNA): TGTGCCAGCAGTTACCGAAGCGGCTACTACGAGCAGTACTTC. Translated, it gives CASSYRSGYYEQYF.

This clonotype was seen ten or more times. The chain combines TRBV30 with TRBJ1-2, with D unresolved. Germline V lookup: CDR1 GTSNPN, CDR2 SVGIG (reference sequence). V lost 4 bases and J lost 6, with 18 bases in between. This CDR3 region has 14 residues. CDR3 in amino acids: CAWTATSRLNGYTF. The CDR3 bases are TGTGCCTGGACAGCGACATCCCGACTAAATGGCTACACCTTC.

V is TRBV29-1 and J is TRBJ1-1, with TRBD1 matching 9 bases. The V and J ends lost 7 bases and 0 bases, in that order; junction bases with no gene match: 6. Germline values: CDR1 SQVTM, CDR2 ANQGSEA. CDR3 length equals 14 residues. Written as DNA, the CDR3 is TGCAGCGCCACCGGGACAGGGTTGAACACTGAAGCTTTCTTT. Its protein is CSATGTGLNTEAFF.

The table lists this clonotype with many counts. The chain links TRBV12-3 or TRBV12-4 to TRBJ1-2; D is undetermined. Trimming removed 3 bases at V and 8 bases at J, with 10 bases between. This CDR3 has 12 residues. CDR3 loop: CASSFFEGGYTF. CDR3 sequence (DNA): TGTGCCAGCAGTTTTTTTGAGGGCGGCTACACCTTC.

This clonotype was found many times. The rearrangement joins TRBV5-6 to TRBJ2-5; D tentatively reads TRBD1 or TRBD2 (5 bases each). V was clipped by 4 bases and J by 4 bases, with 14 bases between them. Germline loops: CDR1 SGHDT, CDR2 YYEEEE. The CDR3 covers 14 residues. CDR3 in DNA: TGTGCCAGCAGCAGACCGGGACCCAGAGAGACCCAGTACTTC. It is translated as CASSRPGPRETQYF.

This clonotype has ten or more counts. The CDR3 DNA is TGTGCCAGCAGTTCCCTGGCAGGGGTCCTCCAGCCCCAGCATTTT. Encoded protein: CASSSLAGVLQPQHF. The V and J genes are TRBV12-3 or TRBV12-4 and TRBJ1-5; D is perhaps TRBD1 (6 bases). CDR3 length: 15 residues. V was shortened by 4 bases and J by 7 bases, with 17 bases between the two germline ends.

In its sample, this clonotype was seen many times. This chain uses TRBV6-2 or TRBV6-3 with TRBJ2-7; 8 bases map to TRBD1. Germline values: CDR1 MNHEY, CDR2 SVGEGT. Trimming removed 6 bases from V and 2 bases from J; junction bases left unmatched: 9. The CDR3 loop spans 15 amino acids. CDR3: CASSHTQGAAYEQYF. The CDR3 bases are TGTGCCAGCAGCCATACCCAGGGGGCGGCCTACGAGCAGTACTTC.

The V and J genes are TRBV20-1 and TRBJ2-7; 9 nucleotides align to TRBD1. The germline CDR1 and CDR2 sequences are DFQATT and SNEGSKA (reference sequence). V shed 6 bases and J 2 bases; nucleotides not matched to a gene: 8. The CDR3 has 14 residues. The CDR3 protein is CSANRQGVAYEQYF. CDR3 bases: TGCAGTGCAAACCGACAGGGGGTGGCCTACGAGCAGTACTTC.

The chain couples TRBV28 to TRBJ2-7; 11 nucleotides line up with TRBD1. The CDR3 runs to 16 residues. J gave up 2 bases and V 6 bases, and 9 bases lay outside the gene matches. CDR1 MDHEN and CDR2 SYDVKM come from the germline V gene. The CDR3: CASSLAGTGGTYEQYF. The CDR3, as DNA: TGTGCCAGCAGCTTGGCCGGGACAGGGGGAACCTACGAGCAGTACTTC.

For this clonotype: Since a much larger clone is just one base distant, this may be a read error. The chain links TRBV19 to TRBJ1-2; 9 nucleotides line up with TRBD1. The germline V gene encodes CDR1 LNHDA and CDR2 SQIVND (reference sequence). The CDR3 is 15 residues long. V trimming: 3 bases; J trimming: 8 bases; junction bases outside the gene matches: 10. CDR3 sequence: CASSMGDRVRDGYTF. The CDR3 bases are TGTGCCAGTAGTATGGGGGACAGGGTACGGGACGGCTACACCTTC. The full variable domain, in which reference TRBV19 and TRBJ1-2 provide the parts outside the CDR3, is DGGITQSPKYLFRKEGQNVTLSCEQNLNHDAMYWYRQDPGQGLRLIYYSQIVNDFQKGDIAEGYSVSREKKESFPLTVTSAQKNPTAFYLCASSMGDRVRDGYTFGSGTRLTVV.

This clonotype has at least ten counts. The V and J genes are TRBV28 and TRBJ1-5; 10 bases fit TRBD1. The CDR3 extends over 15 amino acids. Germline CDR1 is MDHEN and CDR2 is SYDVKM. After removal of 5 bases from V and 4 bases from J, the junction contained 5 bases not matched to a gene. In DNA, the CDR3 is TGTGCCAGCAGTCCCGGGACAGGGGAGAATCAGCCCCAGCATTTT. This gives the protein CASSPGTGENQPQHF.

The V and J genes are TRBV15 and TRBJ1-1; D may be TRBD1 (5 bases). V was shortened by 3 bases and J by 1 base, with 6 bases between the two germline ends. Germline CDR1 and CDR2: LNHNV and YYDKDF (reference sequence). The CDR3 is made up of 13 amino acids. The CDR3 loop reads CATSSDRNTEAFF. In DNA form, the CDR3 reads TGTGCCACCAGCAGCGACAGGAACACTGAAGCTTTCTTT.

This clonotype was found many times. The rearrangement links TRBV6-2 or TRBV6-3 to TRBJ2-2; 11 bases fit TRBD2. With 7 bases clipped from V and 5 bases from J, the junction kept 9 bases outside the gene matches. Germline CDR1 reads MNHEY; CDR2 reads SVGEGT. CDR3 length: 16 amino acids. For the CDR3, the DNA is TGTGCCAGCAAGCCCTCTGCTAGCGGGAGGACCGGGGAGCTGTTTTTT. This encodes CASKPSASGRTGELFF.

This clonotype has at least ten counts. The rearrangement links TRBV19 to TRBJ2-7; 8 bases align to TRBD2. The CDR3 is 14 residues long. CDR1 is LNHDA and CDR2 is SQIVND in the germline V gene (reference sequence). The trim removed 5 bases at V and 4 bases at J, leaving 7 bases unmatched. The CDR3 here is CASSVSGRSYEQYF. CDR3 nucleotides: TGTGCCAGTAGTGTAAGCGGGAGATCGTACGAGCAGTACTTC.

The CDR3 sequence is CASSLSPRATYEQYF. The CDR3 DNA reads as TGTGCCAGCAGCTTATCTCCCCGAGCGACCTACGAGCAGTACTTC. The rearrangement links TRBV7-2 to TRBJ2-7, with D uncertain. V dropped 2 bases and J dropped 2 bases, with 13 bases sitting between them. Germline CDR1 reads SGHTA; CDR2 reads FQGNSA. The CDR3 contains 15 residues. The whole variable domain, remainder taken from reference TRBV7-2 and TRBJ2-7, is GAGVSQSPSNKVTEKGKDVELRCDPISGHTALYWYRQSLGQGLEFLIYFQGNSAPDKSGLPSDRFSAERTGGSVSTLTIQRTQQEDSAVYLCASSLSPRATYEQYFGPGTRLTVT.

This clonotype has ten or more counts. The chain combines TRBV6-5 with TRBJ1-2; TRBD1 matches 7 bases. J gave up 4 bases and V 5 bases, and 4 bases lay outside the gene matches. CDR3 length: 13 amino acids. CDR1 MNHEY and CDR2 SVGAGI come from the germline V gene. As DNA, the CDR3 is TGTGCCAGCAGTCCGAGACAGGGCTATGGCTACACCTTC. Its protein is CASSPRQGYGYTF.

Ten or more counts support this clonotype. The V call is TRBV25-1, the J call TRBJ2-7, with 13 positions matching TRBD2. The CDR3 consists of 14 residues. The V segment lost 6 bases and the J segment 9 bases; nucleotides outside the gene matches: 8. The germline V gene encodes CDR1 MGHDK and CDR2 SYGVNS. This chain's CDR3 is CASRGGLAGVVQYF. DNA of the CDR3: TGTGCCAGCAGAGGAGGACTAGCGGGAGTGGTGCAGTACTTC.

This clonotype was counted ten times or more. In nucleotides, the CDR3 is TGTGCCAGCAGTCCAACTACTGGACAGCATCAGCCCCAGCATTTT. This sequence encodes CASSPTTGQHQPQHF. V usage is TRBV28 and J usage is TRBJ1-5, with a tentative D call TRBD1 (6 bases). From germline, CDR1 is MDHEN and CDR2 SYDVKM. Trimming shortened V by 5 bases and J by 5 bases, and 16 bases separated the two germline ends. This CDR3 spans 15 amino acids.

In its sample, this clonotype was seen many times. V gene TRBV5-1 combines with J gene TRBJ2-2; TRBD2 matches at 10 bases. CDR3 size: 16 residues. Germline V gene sequence: CDR1 SGHRS, CDR2 YFSETQ. The trim removed 1 base at V and 8 bases at J, leaving 8 bases unmatched. This chain's CDR3 is CASSLRTSGARGELFF. The CDR3 nucleotides read TGCGCCAGCAGCTTGCGGACTAGCGGAGCTAGGGGGGAGCTGTTTTTT.

This clonotype was seen repeatedly, ten times or more. The V gene is TRBV10-3, the J gene TRBJ2-7, with D possibly being TRBD1 (5 bases). The V gene's germline CDR1 is ENHRY and CDR2 SYGVKD. The CDR3 covers 13 residues. Trimming took off 3 bases at V and 6 bases at J, with 12 bases between the two ends. CDR3 in DNA: TGTGCCATCAGTGACAGTACAGGAGCCGAGCAGTACTTC. Residues: CAISDSTGAEQYF.